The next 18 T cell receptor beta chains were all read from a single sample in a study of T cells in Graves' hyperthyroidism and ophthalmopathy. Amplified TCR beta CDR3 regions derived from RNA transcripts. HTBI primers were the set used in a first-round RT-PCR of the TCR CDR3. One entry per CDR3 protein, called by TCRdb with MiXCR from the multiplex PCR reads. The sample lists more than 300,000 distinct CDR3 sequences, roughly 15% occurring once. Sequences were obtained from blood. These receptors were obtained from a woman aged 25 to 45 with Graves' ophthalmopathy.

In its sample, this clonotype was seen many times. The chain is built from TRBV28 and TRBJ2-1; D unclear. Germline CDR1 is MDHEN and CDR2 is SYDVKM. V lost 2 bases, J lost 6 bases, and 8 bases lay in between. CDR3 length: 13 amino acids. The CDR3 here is CASSLPATNEQFF. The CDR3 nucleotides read TGTGCCAGCAGTTTACCAGCCACCAATGAGCAGTTCTTC.

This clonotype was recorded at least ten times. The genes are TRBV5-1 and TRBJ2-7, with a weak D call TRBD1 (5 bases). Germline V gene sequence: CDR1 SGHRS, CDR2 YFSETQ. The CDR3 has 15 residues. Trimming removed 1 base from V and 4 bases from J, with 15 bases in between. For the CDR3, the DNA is TGCGCCAGCAGCTTGTGGCAGGGCGTGGGATACGAGCAGTACTTC. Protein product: CASSLWQGVGYEQYF.

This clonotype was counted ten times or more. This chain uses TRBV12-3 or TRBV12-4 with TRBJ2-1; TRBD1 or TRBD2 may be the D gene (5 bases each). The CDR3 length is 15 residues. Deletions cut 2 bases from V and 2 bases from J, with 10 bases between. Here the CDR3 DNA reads TGTGCCAGCAGTTTATCCCAGGGACCCTACAATGAGCAGTTCTTC. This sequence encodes CASSLSQGPYNEQFF.

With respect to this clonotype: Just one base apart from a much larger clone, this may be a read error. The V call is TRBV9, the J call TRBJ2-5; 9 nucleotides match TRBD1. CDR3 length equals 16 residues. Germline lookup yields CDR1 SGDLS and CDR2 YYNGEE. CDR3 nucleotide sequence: TGTGCCAGCAGCGTAGCTCCGGGACAGGGCACAGAGACCCAGAACTTC. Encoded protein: CASSVAPGQGTETQNF.

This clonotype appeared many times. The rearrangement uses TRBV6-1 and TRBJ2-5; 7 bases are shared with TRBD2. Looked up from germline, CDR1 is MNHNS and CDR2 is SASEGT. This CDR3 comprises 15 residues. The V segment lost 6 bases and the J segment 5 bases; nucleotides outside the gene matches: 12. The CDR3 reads CASRWMRLAGETQYF. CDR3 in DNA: TGTGCCAGCAGGTGGATGCGACTAGCAGGGGAGACCCAGTACTTC.

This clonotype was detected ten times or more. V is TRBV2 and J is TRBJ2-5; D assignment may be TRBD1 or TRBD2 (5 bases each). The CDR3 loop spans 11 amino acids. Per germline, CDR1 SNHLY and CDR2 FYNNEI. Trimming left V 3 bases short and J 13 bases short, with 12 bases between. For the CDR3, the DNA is TGTGCCAGCAGTGAGGGGGACGTTCGGTACTTC. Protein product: CASSEGDVRYF.

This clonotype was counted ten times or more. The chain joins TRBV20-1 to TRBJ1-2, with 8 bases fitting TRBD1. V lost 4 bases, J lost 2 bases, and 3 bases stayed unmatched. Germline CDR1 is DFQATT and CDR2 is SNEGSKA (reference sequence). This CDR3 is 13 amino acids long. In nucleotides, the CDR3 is TGCAGTGCTAAGGACAGGGACAACTATGGCTACACCTTC. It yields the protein CSAKDRDNYGYTF.

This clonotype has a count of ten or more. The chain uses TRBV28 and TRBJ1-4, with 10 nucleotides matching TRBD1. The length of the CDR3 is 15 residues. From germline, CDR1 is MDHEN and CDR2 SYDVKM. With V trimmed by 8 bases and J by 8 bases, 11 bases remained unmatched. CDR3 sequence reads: CASGPRQGADEKLFF. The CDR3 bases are TGTGCCAGCGGTCCCAGACAGGGGGCGGACGAAAAACTGTTTTTT.

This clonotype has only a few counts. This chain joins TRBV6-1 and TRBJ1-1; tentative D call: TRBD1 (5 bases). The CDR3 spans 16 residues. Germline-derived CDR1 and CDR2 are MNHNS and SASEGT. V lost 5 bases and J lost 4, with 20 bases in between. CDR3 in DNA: TGTGCCAGCAGTTGGGGGGGAGGTGGAATGGTCACTGAAGCTTTCTTT. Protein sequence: CASSWGGGGMVTEAFF.

CDR3: CASSIGQGRNTIYF. DNA of the CDR3: TGTGCCAGTAGTATCGGACAGGGGAGAAACACCATATATTTT. V usage is TRBV19 and J usage is TRBJ1-3, with 9 bases fitting TRBD1. The length of the CDR3 is 14 residues. The germline V gene encodes CDR1 LNHDA and CDR2 SQIVND (reference sequence). V shed 3 bases, J shed 5 bases, and the junction held 2 bases outside the gene matches.

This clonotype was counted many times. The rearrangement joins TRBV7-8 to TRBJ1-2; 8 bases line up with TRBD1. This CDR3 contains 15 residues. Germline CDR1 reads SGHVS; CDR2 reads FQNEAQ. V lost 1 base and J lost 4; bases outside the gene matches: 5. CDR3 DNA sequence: TGTGCCAGCAGCTTAGGTGGACAGGGAGGCTATGGCTACACCTTC. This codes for CASSLGGQGGYGYTF. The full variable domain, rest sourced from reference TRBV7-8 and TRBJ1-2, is GAGVSQSPRYKVAKRGQDVALRCDPISGHVSLFWYQQALGQGPEFLTYFQNEAQLDKSGLPSDRFFAERPEGSVSTLKIQRTQQEDSAVYLCASSLGGQGGYGYTFGSGTRLTVV.

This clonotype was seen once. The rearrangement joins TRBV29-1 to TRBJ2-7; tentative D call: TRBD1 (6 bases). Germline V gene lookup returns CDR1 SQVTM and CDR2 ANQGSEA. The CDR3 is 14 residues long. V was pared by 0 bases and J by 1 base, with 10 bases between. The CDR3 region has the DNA TGCAGCGTTGAAGAGGGGGCGTCGTCCTACGAGCAGTACTTC. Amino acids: CSVEEGASSYEQYF.

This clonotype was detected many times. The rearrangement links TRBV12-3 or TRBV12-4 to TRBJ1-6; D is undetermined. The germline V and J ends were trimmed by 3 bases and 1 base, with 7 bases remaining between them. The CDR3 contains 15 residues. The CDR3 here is CASSFVRSYNSPLHF. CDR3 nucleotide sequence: TGTGCCAGCAGTTTTGTCAGGTCCTATAATTCACCCCTCCACTTT.

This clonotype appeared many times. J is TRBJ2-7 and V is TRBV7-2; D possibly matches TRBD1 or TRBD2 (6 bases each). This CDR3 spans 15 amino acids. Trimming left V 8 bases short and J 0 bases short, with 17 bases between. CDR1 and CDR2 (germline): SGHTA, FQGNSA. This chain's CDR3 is CASVKEGGNSYEQYF. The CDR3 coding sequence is TGTGCCAGCGTCAAAGAAGGGGGGAACTCCTACGAGCAGTACTTC. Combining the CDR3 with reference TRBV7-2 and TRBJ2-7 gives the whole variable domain GAGVSQSPSNKVTEKGKDVELRCDPISGHTALYWYRQSLGQGLEFLIYFQGNSAPDKSGLPSDRFSAERTGGSVSTLTIQRTQQEDSAVYLCASVKEGGNSYEQYFGPGTRLTVT.

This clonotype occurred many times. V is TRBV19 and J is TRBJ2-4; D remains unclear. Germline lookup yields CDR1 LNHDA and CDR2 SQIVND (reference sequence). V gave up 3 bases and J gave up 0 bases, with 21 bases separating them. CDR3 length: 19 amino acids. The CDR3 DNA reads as TGTGCCAGTAGTATCAGGCGGCCCGAAAGGGCCCTAGCCAAAAACATTCAGTACTTC. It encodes CASSIRRPERALAKNIQYF.

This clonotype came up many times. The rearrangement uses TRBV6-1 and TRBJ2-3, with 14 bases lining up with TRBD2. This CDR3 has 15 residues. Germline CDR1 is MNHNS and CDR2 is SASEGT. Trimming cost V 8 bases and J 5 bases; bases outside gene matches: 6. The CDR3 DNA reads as TGTGCCAGCGGGCCGGGACTAGCGGGGGAAGATACGCAGTATTTT. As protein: CASGPGLAGEDTQYF.

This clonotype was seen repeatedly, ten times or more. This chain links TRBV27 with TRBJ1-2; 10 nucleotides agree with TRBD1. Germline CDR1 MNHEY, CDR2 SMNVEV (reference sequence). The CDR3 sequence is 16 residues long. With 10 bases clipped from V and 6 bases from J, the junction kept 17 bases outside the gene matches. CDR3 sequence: CATRPHRGQGMDGYTF. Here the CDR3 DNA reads TGTGCCACCCGACCCCACCGGGGACAGGGGATGGATGGCTACACCTTC.

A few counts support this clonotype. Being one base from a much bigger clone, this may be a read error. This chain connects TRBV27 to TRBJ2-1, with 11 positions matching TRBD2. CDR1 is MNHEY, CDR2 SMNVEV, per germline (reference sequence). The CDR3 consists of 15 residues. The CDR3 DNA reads TGTGCCAGCAGTAGTAGCGGGGGGGCTTTTGGTGAGCAGTCCTTC. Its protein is CASSSSGGAFGEQSF.